This TCR beta chain was sequenced in a study of graft-versus-host responses after intestinal transplantation. For the study at large: Recipients received multivisceral, liver-intestinal, or isolated intestinal transplants. Every one of the recipients received anti-thymocyte globulin induction and afterwards took tacrolimus and steroids for around 3 years. Study observations and caveats: In patients with graft-donor T cell macrochimerism, allograft graft-versus-host to host-versus-graft clonal ratios were high.

Regarding this clone: The antigen is not known.

There are 16 residues in the CDR3. Trimming stripped 0 bases from V and 3 bases from J, with 13 bases between. CDR1 is SGHRS, CDR2 YFSETQ, per germline. The assay was immunoSEQ multiplex PCR, and TCRdb's table has in-frame clones only and misses some. The sample lists about 89,000 clones, around 93% seen once, with 0.15% to 0.2% in the top ten. Sequenced here: unstimulated CD4+ T cells sorted from spleen or lymph node cells, sampled before transplant. The source is a human donor who was the organ donor for an intestinal transplant. The gene calls are TRBV5-1 and TRBJ1-3; D ambiguous. CDR3 sequence (DNA): TGCGCCAGCAGCTTGGCCCGAACGGGGAATGGAAACACCATATATTTT. Its protein product is CASSLARTGNGNTIYF.